A single sample is the source of the 8 T cell receptor beta chains below, sequenced in a study of radiotherapy plus CTLA-4 blockade in lung cancer. The assay was immunoSEQ multiplex PCR, and TCRdb's table has in-frame clones only and misses some. In the table there are roughly 42,000 clones, roughly 79% of which are singletons. Sequenced material: peripheral blood, taken from a patient treated with radiotherapy plus ipilimumab. The source is a human donor with non-small cell lung cancer that progressed on radiotherapy plus ipilimumab.

The V gene is TRBV10-2, the J gene TRBJ2-6, with TRBD1 as a possible D gene (6 bases). CDR1 is WSHSY, CDR2 SAAADI, per germline. The CDR3 contains 19 residues. Trimming shortened V by 5 bases and J by 0 bases, and 20 bases separated the two germline ends. The DNA for the CDR3 is TGCGCCAGCAGTCCGATGGGCAGGGGCATAATCTCTGGGGCCAACGTCCTGACTTTC. Its protein product is CASSPMGRGIISGANVLTF.

The rearrangement joins TRBV6-5 to TRBJ2-7, with D possibly being TRBD2 (6 bases). Germline CDR1 and CDR2: MNHEY and SVGAGI. V was shortened by 2 bases and J by 3 bases, with 14 bases between the two germline ends. CDR3 length: 15 residues. CDR3 coding DNA: TGTGCCAGCAGTTACGCGGGGCTCGGGAGCTACGAGCAGTACTTC. This translates into CASSYAGLGSYEQYF.

The chain combines TRBV19 with TRBJ1-3; 7 nucleotides align to TRBD1. Germline V CDR1 and CDR2: LNHDA, SQIVND (reference sequence). With 4 bases clipped from V and 4 bases from J, the junction kept 7 bases outside the gene matches. The CDR3 covers 15 residues. CDR3 residues: CASSSRDRAGNTIYF. DNA of the CDR3: TGTGCCAGTAGTAGCCGGGACAGAGCCGGAAACACCATATATTTT.

This chain joins TRBV20-1 and TRBJ1-2; a weak D match, TRBD1 (5 bases). Trimming took off 5 bases at V and 8 bases at J, with 6 bases between the two ends. The CDR3 covers 9 residues. Germline V lookup: CDR1 DFQATT, CDR2 SNEGSKA (reference sequence). The CDR3 sequence: CSARQGYTF. DNA of the CDR3: TGCAGTGCTCGACAGGGCTACACCTTC.

This clone was counted only a few times. The chain joins TRBV4-1 to TRBJ2-5; the D is unclear. The CDR3 has 13 amino acids. The germline V gene has CDR1 MGHRA and CDR2 YSYEKL. V was pared by 0 bases and J by 7 bases, with 9 bases between. The CDR3 spells CASSQDNPGTQYF. The CDR3 coding sequence is TGCGCCAGCAGCCAAGACAACCCGGGGACCCAGTACTTC.

The J gene is TRBJ1-1, the V gene TRBV4-3; D is unresolved. CDR3 length: 14 amino acids. Per the germline V gene, CDR1 is LGHNA and CDR2 is YSLEER. V lost 0 bases and J 4 bases, leaving 9 bases between the germline ends. The CDR3 protein is CASSQDRASTEAFF. In DNA, the CDR3 is TGCGCCAGCAGCCAAGATCGAGCTAGCACTGAAGCTTTCTTT.

V usage is TRBV19 and J usage is TRBJ1-2; TRBD1 is a possible D gene (6 bases). CDR3 size: 13 residues. Germline V gene sequence: CDR1 LNHDA, CDR2 SQIVND (reference sequence). V was cut by 6 bases and J by 3 bases, with 11 bases left in between. The CDR3, as DNA: TGTGCCAGTAGGGACTCAGGGGACTATGGCTACACCTTC. Amino acids: CASRDSGDYGYTF.

The rearrangement joins TRBV7-9 to TRBJ1-2; maybe TRBD1 (5 bases). The V gene's germline CDR1 is SEHNR and CDR2 FQNEAQ (reference sequence). V lost 0 bases and J lost 4, with 6 bases in between. The length of the CDR3 is 13 residues. CDR3 loop: CASSLADSYGYTF. DNA for the CDR3: TGTGCCAGCAGCTTAGCCGACAGCTATGGCTACACCTTC.